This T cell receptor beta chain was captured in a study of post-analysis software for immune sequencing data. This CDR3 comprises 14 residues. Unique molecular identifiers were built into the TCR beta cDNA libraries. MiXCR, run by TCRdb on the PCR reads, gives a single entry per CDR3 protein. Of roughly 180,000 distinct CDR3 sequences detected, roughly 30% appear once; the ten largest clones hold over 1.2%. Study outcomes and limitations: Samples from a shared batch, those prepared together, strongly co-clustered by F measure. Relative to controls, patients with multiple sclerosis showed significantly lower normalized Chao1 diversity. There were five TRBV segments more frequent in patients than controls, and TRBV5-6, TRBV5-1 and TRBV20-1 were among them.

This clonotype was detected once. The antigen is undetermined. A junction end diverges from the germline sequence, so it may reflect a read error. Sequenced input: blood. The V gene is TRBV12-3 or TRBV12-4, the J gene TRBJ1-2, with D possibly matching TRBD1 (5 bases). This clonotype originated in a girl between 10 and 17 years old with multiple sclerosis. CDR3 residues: CASSSQGQTGGCTF. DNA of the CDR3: TGTGCCAGCAGTTCTCAGGGTCAGACGGGTGGCTGCACCTTC.